This T cell receptor beta chain was sequenced during a study of PD-L1 blockade in urothelial cancer. Across the study: The patients first took atezolizumab in about 2014, receiving 1,200 mg intravenously every 3 weeks. Bladder-origin urothelial cancer in males covered about 85% of the 29 patients.

The time point denotes: pretreatment peripheral blood. Locally advanced or metastatic urothelial carcinoma was present in patients. The study collected 1 to 8 samples per patient, pretreatment and on-treatment. Germline lookup yields CDR1 SGHAT and CDR2 FQNNGV. V lost 4 bases, J lost 8 bases, and 15 bases lay in between. The CDR3 covers 14 residues. The data were produced by immunoSEQ multiplex PCR, yet TCRdb's version contains in-frame clones alone and is incomplete. The sample has approximately 88,000 clones, 84% seen once. Sequenced material: PBMCs, taken around atezolizumab (anti-PD-L1) treatment. This TCR was sampled from a man in his 60s with urothelial cancer. The gene calls are TRBV11-2 and TRBJ2-1; no definite D call. CDR3 DNA sequence: TGTGCCAGCAGCTCCTCTCGGAGATTCTATGAGCAGTTCTTC. Its protein is CASSSSRRFYEQFF.